The 4 T cell receptor beta chains below were found in one sample sequenced in a study of T cells in Graves' hyperthyroidism and ophthalmopathy. Template material for amplifying TCR beta CDR3 regions consisted of RNA transcripts. With the HTBI primer set, the TCR CDR3 went through a first round of RT-PCR. TCRdb re-called the multiplex PCR reads through MiXCR, storing one row per CDR3 protein. The table records roughly 740,000 distinct CDR3 sequences, roughly 15% of them present only once. Sequencing input: blood. Receptors originate from a man younger than 35 with Graves' hyperthyroidism.

Comments on this clonotype: The conserved phenylalanine or tryptophan is not found at the CDR3 terminus, so this likely reflects a read error. This chain connects TRBV7-2 to TRBJ1-1; a possible D gene is TRBD1 (6 bases). Germline V lookup: CDR1 SGHTA, CDR2 FQGNSA. The V end lost 1 base, the J end lost 1 base, and 10 bases lay between the germline ends. The CDR3 is 15 amino acids. CDR3 in amino acids: CASSLVHRENTEAFL. CDR3 nucleotides: TGTGCCAGCAGCTTAGTTCACAGGGAGAACACTGAAGCTTTCTTG.

This clonotype was seen many times. V is TRBV2 and J is TRBJ2-1; D gene unclear. Germline values: CDR1 SNHLY, CDR2 FYNNEI. Between the trimmed V and J ends, which lost 5 bases and 7 bases, there was a span of 15 bases. The CDR3 runs 14 residues. The CDR3 reads CASSFDPPGNEQFF. CDR3 bases: TGTGCCAGCAGTTTCGACCCCCCAGGAAATGAGCAGTTCTTC.

This clonotype has ten or more counts. V and J are TRBV30 and TRBJ2-7; no firm D call. CDR3 length: 11 amino acids. Germline V gene sequence: CDR1 GTSNPN, CDR2 SVGIG (reference sequence). V lost 7 bases and J 3 bases, leaving 10 bases between the germline ends. The CDR3 protein is CASMGFYEQYF. CDR3 DNA: TGTGCCTCTATGGGGTTCTACGAGCAGTACTTC.

The chain joins TRBV12-3 or TRBV12-4 to TRBJ2-1; no clear D gene. V lost 5 bases, J lost 5 bases, and 4 bases lay in between. CDR3 size: 11 residues. CDR3 in DNA: TGTGCCAGCAGTACAGACAATGAGCAGTTCTTC. Translated: CASSTDNEQFF.